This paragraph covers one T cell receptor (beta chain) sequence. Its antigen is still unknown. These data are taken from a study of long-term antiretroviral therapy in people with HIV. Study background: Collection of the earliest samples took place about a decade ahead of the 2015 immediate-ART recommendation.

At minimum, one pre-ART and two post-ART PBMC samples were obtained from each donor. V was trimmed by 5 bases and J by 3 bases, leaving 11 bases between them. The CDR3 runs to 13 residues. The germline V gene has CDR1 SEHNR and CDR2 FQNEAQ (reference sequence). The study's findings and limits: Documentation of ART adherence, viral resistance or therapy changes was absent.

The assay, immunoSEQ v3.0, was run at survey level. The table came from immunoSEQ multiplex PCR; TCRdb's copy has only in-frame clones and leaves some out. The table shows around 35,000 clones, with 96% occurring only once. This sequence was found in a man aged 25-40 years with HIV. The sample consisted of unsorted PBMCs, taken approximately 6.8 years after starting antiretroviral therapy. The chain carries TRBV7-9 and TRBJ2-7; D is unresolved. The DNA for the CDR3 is TGTGCCAGCAGCCCCCGGACGAACTACGAGCAGTACTTC. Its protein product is CASSPRTNYEQYF.